Sequencing of this TCR beta chain was carried out in a study of cytomegalovirus exposure and HLA in healthy donors (TCRdb year 2017). Turning to the overall study: An earlier analysis of some 600 of the donors reported over 250 Gb of sequence data and some 110 million unique TCR beta sequences obtained from around 190 million T cells. An earlier analysis of about 620 of the donors applied high-throughput TCR beta sequencing to assess whether each TCR beta V gene segment acted as functional or pseudogenic. A later analysis re-analyzed previously published TCR beta repertoires from 666 donors and added high-resolution HLA genotyping to study TCR occurrence patterns. The study aimed to test whether signatures of past pathogen exposure could be identified by cataloging public T cell receptors. An early release that covered 640 HLA-typed donors contained about 290 gigabases of sequencing data and about 84 million unique TCR sequences. A separate validation cohort of approximately 120 different subjects was used in addition to the approximately 610-subject first cohort. High-throughput TCR immunosequencing, statistical association of individual TCRs with disease status, and machine learning were combined to predict cytomegalovirus infection status. Roughly 5 DR-DQ haplotypes were handled as single units for association and clustering because linkage in the cohort was strong. The T cell repertoires of about 700 subjects were profiled by immunosequencing and related to cytomegalovirus serostatus. Rather than using new phenotypic data, the later analysis identified candidate immune exposures from TCR beta sequences and from how often those sequences occurred across donors. The number of donors typed differed by locus, with about 629-630 for A, B, C, DRB1 and DQB1, more than 500 for DQA1, approximately 580 for DPA1, and around 430 for DPB1. Every discovery cohort repertoire had been produced on one sequencing platform. Alongside the repertoire data, information on donor age, sex, ethnicity and CMV serostatus was compiled. Of the 300 to 450 genotyped donors, 81% were placed in the genetic ancestry cluster associated with self-reported Caucasian donors. Across approximately 400 genotyped donors of the cohort, an average of about 240,000 unique TCR beta nucleotide sequences per donor were sequenced, and 15% to 20% of those sequences were non-productive. Class I and class II HLA loci were covered by the typing at four-digit resolution. Genome-wide SNP genotypes for about 60% of the 666 donors were used in a later genetic analysis, which treated that subset as a discovery cohort.

The research as a whole found: The presence/absence analyses assumed that sequencing depth was roughly uniform across donors, and that assumption may not be true. Most TCR sequences were seen in very few donors, while some public TCRs were found in many individuals. When HLA alleles, especially DR and DQ, strongly co-occurred, TCR associations were difficult to assign to individual alleles. The earlier analysis of a few hundred of the donors excluded roughly 17 rarely observed V segments, including chromosome 9 orphons, because counts were too low. A further reported finding was that TCR beta sequences accurately predicted the HLA-A and HLA-B alleles for most subjects in the first cohort. A later analysis associated 16,951 TCR beta sequences with specific HLA alleles at a false discovery rate of 0.05. This cohort had only TCR beta chains sequenced, and the lack of alpha or paired-chain data limited which features could be detected. An earlier analysis of approximately 530 of the donors showed that most TCR beta V segments appeared in productive rearrangements either about 90% or about 30% of the time, which broadly matched IMGT annotations. Linkage disequilibrium might explain the correlated functional status among segregating V segments, but an unknown experimental factor could not be excluded. Most CMV-associated TCR beta chains appeared to be HLA-restricted in a later analysis, and the HLA associations seemed to be driven largely by CMV exposure. The only immune exposure information available for the cohort was CMV serostatus. According to a later analysis, TCR association rates differed among HLA loci, with DRB1 alleles showing the most associated TCRs and HLA-C alleles showing the fewest. A group of highly shared sequence variants was considered likely to be a technical artifact of the sequencing pipeline. According to the authors, the approach could potentially be generalized to other disease states and immunological phenotypes. In both the original and validation cohorts, the classifier was reported to diagnose cytomegalovirus status with high specificity and sensitivity. A later analysis reported that several top co-occurrence clusters appeared linked to parvovirus B19, influenza, CMV and Epstein-Barr virus. V-gene and J-gene trimming of TCR beta chains was associated with a missense DCLRE1C variant in a later genetic analysis, and the association was replicated in an independent cohort. Because HLA typing was missing for some donors at each locus, association tests included only the typed subset. In a later analysis, HLA-associated TCR beta chains were found to be more clonally expanded and to have lower generation probabilities than equally common non-associated chains. Compared with the roughly 710-donor mean, donors in an Asian-associated ancestry cluster had fewer N-insertions in productive TCRs, according to a later genetic analysis. A few of the identified cytomegalovirus-associated TCR beta chains were confirmed in vitro to be specific for cytomegalovirus antigens. The 87-base-pair reads could not distinguish some IMGT-functional V segments, including TRBV6-2 and TRBV6-3, so those segments were excluded. A total of fewer than 200 TCR beta chains were listed by the study as associated with cytomegalovirus.

The cohort was made up of 666 healthy bone marrow donors. At the time of sampling, all cohort members were nominally healthy, though unrecorded immune exposures were likely present. The donor tested CMV seronegative and was one of the 352 seronegative cohort members. A peripheral blood sample was provided by each donor, and peripheral blood mononuclear cells were used for TCR beta sequencing. The Qiagen DNeasy Blood Extraction Kit was used to extract genomic DNA from the blood cell samples. About this clone itself: Its target antigen remains unknown. The sample holds no much larger clone one base away, and base qualities are not on file.

Per the germline V gene, SGHAT is the CDR1 and FQNNGV is the CDR2. The CDR3 covers 18 residues, taking in both the cysteine and the phenylalanine. Of all the DNA, just the CDR3 is kept, 54 bases in frame from base 1. Ends trimmed: V by 3 bases, J by 0 bases; bases unmatched to a gene: 8. The library was generated by the immunoSEQ multiplex PCR assay. For the multiplex PCR, a mixture combining 60 forward primers for TCR Vbeta segments and 13 reverse primers for TCR Jbeta segments was used. The CDR3 region of rearranged TCR beta genes was amplified from genomic DNA with a multiplex PCR assay. Amplified TCR beta libraries were sequenced as 87-base-pair reads on the Illumina HiSeq System. The study's own analysis went as follows. Across the 640 or so repertoires, a later analysis counted 80 million or so unique TCR beta chains, 9 million to 14 million of which were shared by at least two donors. A nearest-neighbor algorithm error-corrected the raw reads and collapsed the reads into unique sequences, merging closely related sequences to remove PCR and sequencing errors. V, D and J gene segments were assigned by aligning CDR3 sequences to IMGT reference sequences. For a sequence to be retained, at least a six-nucleotide match to both a V gene segment and a J gene segment was required. Rearrangements were classified as productive when the CDR3 lacked stop codons and remained in frame with V and J, and all other rearrangements were classified as non-productive. Following IMGT convention, CDR3 was defined as the stretch from the second conserved V-encoded cysteine to the conserved J-encoded phenylalanine. In an earlier analysis of around 570 of the donors, sequences lacking an unambiguous match to a single V gene segment were excluded. An earlier analysis of some 610 of the donors called V segments functional above 56.7% productive rearrangements and segregating when the between-donor standard deviation exceeded 5%. To diagnose cytomegalovirus status from the catalog of TCR beta chain sequences, a statistical classification framework was built. In a later analysis, TCR nucleotide sequences were compared against IMGT/GENE-DB human TR gene sequences so that V and J genes could be assigned. The TCRdist pipeline was used in a later analysis to assign CDR3 sequences and most-parsimonious VDJ recombination scenarios. A later analysis defined each TCR beta chain by its CDR3 amino acid sequence plus V-gene family, and excluded reads lacking a unique V-gene family. In a later analysis, a few hundred highly shared, low-generation-probability nucleotide sequences were removed to address suspected cross-contamination and a sequencing artifact. In a later analysis, a clonal expansion index was calculated for each public chain from normalized within-repertoire ranks of inferred template counts. Generation probabilities in a later analysis came from a VDJ recombination model fitted to out-of-frame rearrangements, and those results were checked against IGoR. Hypergeometric tests were used in a later analysis to score TCR-TCR, TCR-HLA and TCR-CMV co-occurrence, with a repertoire-size bias correction applied to the TCR pairs. False discovery rates were estimated in a later analysis by permuting HLA or CMV assignments 20 times. In a later analysis, co-occurring TCRs were grouped using DBSCAN, with TCRdist sequence similarity added in when clustering inside HLA-allele-positive subsets. For co-occurrence clustering, repertoires with fewer than 30,000 or more than 120,000 public chains were excluded, along with about five repertoires with anomalous nucleotide sharing. In its TCRdb copy, this immuneACCESS table keeps in-frame sequences only and misses some clones. Where compared with another copy, unresolved V genes explain less than half of these, and the others have no known cause. That table supplies the V and J calls and clone size; D and trimming were determined from the DNA. The sample contains about 150,000 clones, roughly 79% of them found a single time. Clones ranked in the top ten supply less than 2% of the sample.

The chain joins TRBV11-2 to TRBJ2-4; 10 middle bases align to TRBD2. Specimen: PBMCs. The TCR comes from a man aged 40-49 years in good health and CMV-seronegative. Here the CDR3 is given as CASSFHSGLAEAKNIQYF. The sequenced DNA is TGTGCCAGCAGCTTTCACTCTGGACTAGCGGAAGCCAAAAACATTCAGTACTTC. The reference TRBV11-2 and TRBJ2-4 proteins fill in what lies around the CDR3, so the full variable domain reads EAGVAQSPRYKIIEKRQSVAFWCNPISGHATLYWYQQILGQGPKLLIQFQNNGVVDDSQLPKDRFSAERLKGVDSTLKIQPAKLEDSAVYLCASSFHSGLAEAKNIQYFGAGTRLSVL.